The 26 T cell receptor beta chains below all came from one sample that was sequenced in a study of T-cell reconstitution after alpha-beta-depleted transplantation in children. A TCRbeta library incorporating unique molecular identifiers was prepared. TCRdb itself ran the PCR reads through MiXCR, one entry per CDR3 protein. This sample has about 830,000 distinct CDR3 sequences, with 16% found just once. The sequences come from PBMCs, mostly from graft donor cells, collected 360 days after TCRalphabeta/CD19-depleted stem cell transplant. Receptor source: a male patient younger than 18 who had a stem cell transplant for acute lymphoblastic leukemia, so the T cells may come from the graft donor.

This clonotype was seen a handful of times. The J gene is TRBJ1-3, the V gene TRBV7-8; D call uncertain. CDR1 SGHVS and CDR2 FQNEAQ come from the germline V gene. Deletions cut 5 bases from V and 0 bases from J, with 17 bases between. This CDR3 spans 17 amino acids. The CDR3 sequence is CASSPGRLPSSGNTIYF. CDR3 sequence (DNA): TGTGCCAGCAGCCCAGGACGGCTTCCATCCTCTGGAAACACCATATATTTT.

This chain links TRBV24-1 with TRBJ2-3; TRBD2 might be the D (6 bases). This CDR3 is 13 amino acids long. Trimming removed 8 bases at V and 7 bases at J, with 15 bases between. Germline V gene sequence: CDR1 KGHDR, CDR2 SFDVKD. DNA of the CDR3: TGTGCCACCATGTCCAGGGAGGAGTATACGCAGTATTTT. Translated: CATMSREEYTQYF.

The table lists this clonotype with many counts. The gene calls are TRBV7-3 and TRBJ2-3, with 7 positions matching TRBD2. The J segment lost 6 bases and the V segment lost 3 bases, leaving 3 bases of the junction unmatched. The V gene's germline CDR1 is SGHTA and CDR2 FQGTGA. CDR3 length: 13 residues. The CDR3: CASSLGRGDTQYF. DNA for the CDR3: TGTGCCAGCAGCTTGGGGCGGGGGGATACGCAGTATTTT. The full variable domain, rest sourced from reference TRBV7-3 and TRBJ2-3, is GAGVSQTPSNKVTEKGKYVELRCDPISGHTALYWYRQSLGQGPEFLIYFQGTGAADDSGLPNDRFFAVRPEGSVSTLKIQRTERGDSAVYLCASSLGRGDTQYFGPGTRLTVL.

The gene calls are TRBV6-1 and TRBJ1-2; D gene unclear. V lost 1 base and J lost 7, with 10 bases in between. The CDR3 has 13 residues. Germline CDR1 MNHNS, CDR2 SASEGT. The CDR3 nucleotides are TGTGCCAGCAGTGAAGTAGGGAAGCGTGGCTACACCTTC. Translated, it gives CASSEVGKRGYTF.

The genes are TRBV2 and TRBJ2-7; TRBD1 matches at 7 bases. Losses at the gene ends were 4 bases for V and 3 bases for J; bases not matched to a gene: 12. Germline assignment: CDR1 SNHLY and CDR2 FYNNEI. The CDR3 is 16 amino acids. The chain's CDR3 is CASSVPRTGLYYEQYF. The CDR3 nucleotides read TGTGCCAGCAGTGTCCCCAGGACAGGCCTTTACTACGAGCAGTACTTC. Based on the CDR3 plus reference TRBV2 and TRBJ2-7, the full variable domain is EPEVTQTPSHQVTQMGQEVILRCVPISNHLYFYWYRQILGQKVEFLVSFYNNEISEKSEIFDDQFSVERPDGSNFTLKIRSTKLEDSAMYFCASSVPRTGLYYEQYFGPGTRLTVT.

This clonotype was counted at least ten times. The gene calls are TRBV5-1 and TRBJ2-1, with 9 bases matching TRBD1. CDR1 SGHRS and CDR2 YFSETQ come from the germline V gene. J gave up 9 bases and V 0 bases, and 13 bases lay outside the gene matches. The CDR3 has 17 residues. CDR3 sequence reads: CASSLEAAGQGYTEQFF. For the CDR3, the DNA is TGCGCCAGCAGCTTGGAGGCTGCGGGACAGGGTTATACTGAGCAGTTCTTC.

There are a few counts of this clonotype. This rearrangement joins TRBV29-1 to TRBJ2-7, with a possible D match to TRBD1 (6 bases). CDR3 length: 12 amino acids. Germline assignment: CDR1 SQVTM and CDR2 ANQGSEA. V lost 7 bases and J 0 bases, leaving 10 bases between the germline ends. Here the CDR3 DNA reads TGCAGCGCATACAGGGACTCCTACGAGCAGTACTTC. The encoded protein is CSAYRDSYEQYF.

This clonotype was found many times. V usage is TRBV27 and J usage is TRBJ2-6; 9 bases fit TRBD1. This CDR3 contains 18 residues. The germline V gene has CDR1 MNHEY and CDR2 SMNVEV (reference sequence). V dropped 5 bases and J dropped 2; count of bases not matched to a gene: 10. CDR3 sequence: CASSRAGTGRTGANVLTF. DNA of the CDR3: TGTGCCAGCAGTCGTGCCGGGACAGGGAGGACTGGGGCCAACGTCCTGACTTTC.

The chain carries TRBV5-1 and TRBJ2-7; TRBD1 might be the D (6 bases). Germline V gene lookup returns CDR1 SGHRS and CDR2 YFSETQ. V lost 1 base to trimming and J lost 2 bases, with 22 bases between them. CDR3 length: 18 amino acids. For the CDR3, the DNA is TGCGCCAGCAGCTTGACGGGGACATCCACCGCCGGAGCCTACGAGCAGTACTTC. Protein: CASSLTGTSTAGAYEQYF.

The V and J genes are TRBV12-3 or TRBV12-4 and TRBJ2-5, with D unresolved. V lost 6 bases and J 5 bases, leaving 13 bases between the germline ends. CDR3 length equals 13 residues. As DNA, the CDR3 is TGTGCCAGCAGCAACGTAGAGGACGAGACCCAGTACTTC. Its protein is CASSNVEDETQYF.

CDR3 DNA: TGCGCCAGCAGCGCGGGACTAGCGGGAGCCCGGGAGCAGTTCTTC. It yields the protein CASSAGLAGAREQFF. This chain joins TRBV5-1 and TRBJ2-1, with 14 nucleotides matching TRBD2. Per germline, CDR1 SGHRS and CDR2 YFSETQ. This CDR3 has 15 amino acids. The V and J ends lost 4 bases and 10 bases, in that order; junction bases with no gene match: 7.

This clonotype has a handful of counts. V usage is TRBV4-1 and J usage is TRBJ1-1; 7 nucleotides line up with TRBD1. V lost 0 bases and J lost 4; bases outside the gene matches: 5. The V gene's germline CDR1 is MGHRA and CDR2 YSYEKL. This CDR3 has 15 residues. CDR3 in DNA: TGCGCCAGCAGCCAAGATGACAGGGCCAGCACTGAAGCTTTCTTT. It encodes CASSQDDRASTEAFF.

This clonotype was seen more than once but under ten times. The genes are TRBV6-5 and TRBJ1-1, with no clear D. The ends were cut back, 0 bases at V and 7 bases at J, with 12 bases in the middle. The CDR3 extends over 14 amino acids. CDR1 and CDR2 from the germline V gene are MNHEY and SVGAGI. In nucleotides, the CDR3 is TGTGCCAGCAGTTACTCGAGGGTATGGGTTGAAGCTTTCTTT. This codes for CASSYSRVWVEAFF.

The chain carries TRBV6-1 and TRBJ2-4, with 8 bases identical to TRBD2. This CDR3 contains 14 residues. CDR1 and CDR2 (germline): MNHNS, SASEGT. The V and J ends lost 10 bases and 3 bases, in that order; junction bases with no gene match: 8. The CDR3 loop reads CATAREGYKNIQYF. The CDR3 coding sequence is TGTGCCACTGCCCGGGAGGGATACAAAAACATTCAGTACTTC.

The CDR3 loop is CASQGLAGGYEQYF. CDR3 nucleotides: TGTGCCTCGCAGGGACTAGCGGGGGGCTACGAGCAGTACTTC. The V call is TRBV7-8, the J call TRBJ2-7, with 15 bases that match TRBD2. This CDR3 is built from 14 residues. CDR1 is SGHVS, CDR2 FQNEAQ, per germline. The V gene end was trimmed by 11 bases and the J gene end by 3 bases; junction bases not matched to a gene: 5.

This clonotype was detected a few times. V and J are TRBV12-3 or TRBV12-4 and TRBJ1-2; 9 bases are shared with TRBD1. Losses at the gene ends were 5 bases for V and 8 bases for J; bases not matched to a gene: 6. This CDR3 is 13 amino acids long. The CDR3 coding sequence is TGTGCCAGCAGTCCCAGACAGGGGGTGGGCTACACCTTC. This encodes CASSPRQGVGYTF.

The sample holds a few counts of this clonotype. The chain employs TRBV27 and TRBJ1-2; 9 nucleotides align to TRBD1. CDR3 length: 14 amino acids. The germline V gene encodes CDR1 MNHEY and CDR2 SMNVEV (reference sequence). V gave up 5 bases and J gave up 8 bases; unmatched junction bases: 9. CDR3 sequence (DNA): TGTGCCAGCAGTCCCCCGGGACAGGGCTTCGGCTACACCTTC. This encodes CASSPPGQGFGYTF.

This clonotype appeared many times. The chain links TRBV28 to TRBJ2-2; D gene ambiguous. This CDR3 contains 16 residues. V was cut by 1 base and J by 6 bases, with 15 bases left in between. Germline CDR1 and CDR2: MDHEN and SYDVKM. The chain's CDR3 is CASSLYRTLRPGELFF. The DNA of the CDR3 is TGTGCCAGCAGTTTATACCGGACCTTACGACCCGGGGAGCTGTTTTTT.

This chain connects TRBV11-2 to TRBJ2-5; 9 bases line up with TRBD2. The CDR3 covers 16 residues. V gave up 5 bases and J gave up 5 bases; unmatched junction bases: 12. Germline assignment: CDR1 SGHAT and CDR2 FQNNGV. DNA of the CDR3: TGTGCCAGCAGCACAGGATTCAGGGCGGGAGGGGAGACCCAGTACTTC. This sequence encodes CASSTGFRAGGETQYF.

This clonotype was counted a few times. The chain couples TRBV20-1 to TRBJ2-1; no reliable D call. The CDR3 is made up of 10 amino acids. The germline V gene has CDR1 DFQATT and CDR2 SNEGSKA (reference sequence). V gave up 4 bases and J gave up 7 bases, with 5 bases separating them. CDR3 in DNA: TGCAGTGCTACCATAAATGAGCAGTTCTTC. As protein: CSATINEQFF.

This clonotype was observed a handful of times. The rearrangement joins TRBV15 to TRBJ2-1, with 7 bases lining up with TRBD1. J gave up 6 bases and V 7 bases, and 3 bases lay outside the gene matches. Germline values: CDR1 LNHNV, CDR2 YYDKDF (reference sequence). The CDR3 contains 12 residues. The CDR3: CATKGQFNEQFF. CDR3 DNA: TGTGCCACCAAGGGACAGTTCAATGAGCAGTTCTTC.

Only a few counts were recorded for this clonotype. The chain has TRBV18 and TRBJ2-3; D ambiguous. The CDR3 extends over 14 amino acids. The germline gives CDR1 KGHSH, CDR2 LQKENI. V gave up 2 bases and J gave up 6 bases, with 12 bases separating them. In DNA, the CDR3 is TGTGCCAGCTCACCATCGTCCCAGCCGGATACGCAGTATTTT. Its translation is CASSPSSQPDTQYF.

The table lists this clonotype with many counts. The genes are TRBV7-7 and TRBJ2-1; D may be TRBD2 (5 bases). Trimming took 5 bases from V and 5 from J, leaving 10 bases between them. The CDR3 totals 13 residues. CDR1 and CDR2 from the germline V gene are SSHAT and FNYEAQ (reference sequence). CDR3 region: CASSLGSHNEQFF. The CDR3 DNA sequence: TGTGCCAGCAGCCTTGGGAGTCACAATGAGCAGTTCTTC.

The chain couples TRBV27 to TRBJ1-2; possible D gene TRBD1, 5 bases. The CDR3 is 18 residues long. The germline V gene has CDR1 MNHEY and CDR2 SMNVEV (reference sequence). V lost 2 bases and J lost 4, with 23 bases in between. CDR3 protein: CASSLEGRGRAPGYGYTF. The CDR3 bases are TGTGCCAGCAGTTTAGAGGGGAGGGGCCGGGCCCCTGGCTATGGCTACACCTTC.

This clonotype was picked up many times. V gene TRBV29-1 combines with J gene TRBJ2-3, with TRBD2 identical over 10 bases. The CDR3 totals 13 residues. Germline loops: CDR1 SQVTM, CDR2 ANQGSEA. The V segment lost 6 bases and the J segment 5 bases; nucleotides outside the gene matches: 5. The CDR3, as DNA: TGCAGCGTGGTGGGGACTAGCGAAGATACGCAGTATTTT. This sequence encodes CSVVGTSEDTQYF.

This chain links TRBV11-3 with TRBJ2-5; D possibly matches TRBD1 or TRBD2 (5 bases each). V was pared by 5 bases and J by 2 bases, with 9 bases between. Germline V gene data show CDR1 as SGHNT and CDR2 as YENEEA. This CDR3 region has 13 residues. In DNA, the CDR3 is TGTGCCAGCAGCGACAGACTACAAGAGACCCAGTACTTC. Translating gives CASSDRLQETQYF.